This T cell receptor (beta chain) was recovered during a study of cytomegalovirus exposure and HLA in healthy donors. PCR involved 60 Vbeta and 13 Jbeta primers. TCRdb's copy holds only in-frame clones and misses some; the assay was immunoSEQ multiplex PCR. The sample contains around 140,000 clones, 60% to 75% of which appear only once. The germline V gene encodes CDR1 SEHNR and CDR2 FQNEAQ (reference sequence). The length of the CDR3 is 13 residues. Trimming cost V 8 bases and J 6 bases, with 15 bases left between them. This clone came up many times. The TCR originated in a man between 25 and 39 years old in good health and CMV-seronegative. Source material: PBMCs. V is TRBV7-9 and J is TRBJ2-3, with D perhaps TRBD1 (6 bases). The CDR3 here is CASGSMGADTQYF. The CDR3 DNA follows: TGTGCCAGCGGTTCAATGGGGGCGGATACGCAGTATTTT.